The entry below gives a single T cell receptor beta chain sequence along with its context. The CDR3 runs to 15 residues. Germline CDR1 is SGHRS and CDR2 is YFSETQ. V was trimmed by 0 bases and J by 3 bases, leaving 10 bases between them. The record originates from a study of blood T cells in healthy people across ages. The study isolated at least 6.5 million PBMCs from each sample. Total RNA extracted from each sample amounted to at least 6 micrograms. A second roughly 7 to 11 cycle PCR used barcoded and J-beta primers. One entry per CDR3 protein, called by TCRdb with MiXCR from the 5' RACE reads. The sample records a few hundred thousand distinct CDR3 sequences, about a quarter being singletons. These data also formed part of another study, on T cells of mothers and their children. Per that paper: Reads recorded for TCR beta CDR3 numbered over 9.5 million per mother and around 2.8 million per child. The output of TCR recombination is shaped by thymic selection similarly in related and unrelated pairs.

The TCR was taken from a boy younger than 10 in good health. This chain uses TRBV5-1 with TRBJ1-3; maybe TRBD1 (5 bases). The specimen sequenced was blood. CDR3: CASSLERGGGNTIYF. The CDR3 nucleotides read TGCGCCAGCAGCTTGGAGAGGGGAGGTGGAAACACCATATATTTT.